The clone carrying this T cell receptor (beta chain) appeared once. The source of the sample is a study of blood T cell repertoires in COVID-19. Trimming took 1 base from V and 6 from J, leaving 22 bases between them. The germline V gene has CDR1 SGHTA and CDR2 FQGTGA. The CDR3 is 18 residues long. TCRdb's table, derived via immunoSEQ multiplex PCR, lists solely in-frame clones and lacks some. The sample lists some 200,000 clones, approximately 88% occurring once. This chain links TRBV7-3 with TRBJ2-1, with a tentative D call TRBD2 (6 bases). The clonotype comes from a man aged 18 to 29 with acute COVID-19. The sequencing input was PBMCs or T cells enriched from blood (not recorded which). The CDR3 loop reads CASSLNKMRLEYGNEQFF. CDR3 nucleotide sequence: TGTGCCAGCAGCTTAAACAAGATGAGACTAGAGTACGGCAATGAGCAGTTCTTC.